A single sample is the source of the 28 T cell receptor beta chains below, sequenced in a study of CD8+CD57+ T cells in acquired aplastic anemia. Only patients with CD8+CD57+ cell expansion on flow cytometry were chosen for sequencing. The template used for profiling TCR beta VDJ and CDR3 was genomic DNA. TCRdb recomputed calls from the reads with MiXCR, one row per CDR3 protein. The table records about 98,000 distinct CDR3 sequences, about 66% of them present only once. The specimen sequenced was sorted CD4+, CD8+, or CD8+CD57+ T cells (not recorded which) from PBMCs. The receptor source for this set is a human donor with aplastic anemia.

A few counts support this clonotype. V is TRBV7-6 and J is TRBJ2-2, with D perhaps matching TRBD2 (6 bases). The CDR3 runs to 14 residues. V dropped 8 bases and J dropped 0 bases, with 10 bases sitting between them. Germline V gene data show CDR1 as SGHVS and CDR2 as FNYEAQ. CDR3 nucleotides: TGTGCCAGCCGGGGGTTCGCGAACACCGGGGAGCTGTTTTTT. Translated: CASRGFANTGELFF.

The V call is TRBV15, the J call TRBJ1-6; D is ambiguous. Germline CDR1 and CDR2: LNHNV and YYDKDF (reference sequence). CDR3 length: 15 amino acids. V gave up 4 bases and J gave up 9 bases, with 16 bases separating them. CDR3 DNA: TGTGCCACCAGCAACCCCCTCCTCGCGGGTTCACCCCTCCACTTT. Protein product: CATSNPLLAGSPLHF.

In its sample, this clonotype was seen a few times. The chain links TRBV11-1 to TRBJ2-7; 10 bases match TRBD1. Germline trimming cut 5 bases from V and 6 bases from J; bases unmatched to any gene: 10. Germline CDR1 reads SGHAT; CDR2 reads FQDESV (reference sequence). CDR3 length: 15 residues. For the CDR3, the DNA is TGTGCCAGCAGCCCCGTCCCGGGACAGGGGATCGAGCAGTACTTC. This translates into CASSPVPGQGIEQYF.

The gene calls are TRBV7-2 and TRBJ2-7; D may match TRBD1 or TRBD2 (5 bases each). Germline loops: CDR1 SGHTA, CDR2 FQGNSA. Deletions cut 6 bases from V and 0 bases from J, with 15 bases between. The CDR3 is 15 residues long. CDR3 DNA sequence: TGTGCCAGCAGTCCCCCCGGGACGTACTCCTACGAGCAGTACTTC. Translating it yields CASSPPGTYSYEQYF. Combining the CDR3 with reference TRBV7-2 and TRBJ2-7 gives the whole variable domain GAGVSQSPSNKVTEKGKDVELRCDPISGHTALYWYRQSLGQGLEFLIYFQGNSAPDKSGLPSDRFSAERTGGSVSTLTIQRTQQEDSAVYLCASSPPGTYSYEQYFGPGTRLTVT.

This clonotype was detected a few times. CDR3 in DNA: TGTGCCAGTAGTCGGACAGGGCCGGGGGAGACCCAGTACTTC. Protein product: CASSRTGPGETQYF. The chain is built from TRBV19 and TRBJ2-5; 8 nucleotides line up with TRBD1. Germline CDR1 is LNHDA and CDR2 is SQIVND (reference sequence). J gave up 5 bases and V 5 bases, and 7 bases lay outside the gene matches. The CDR3 has 14 amino acids.

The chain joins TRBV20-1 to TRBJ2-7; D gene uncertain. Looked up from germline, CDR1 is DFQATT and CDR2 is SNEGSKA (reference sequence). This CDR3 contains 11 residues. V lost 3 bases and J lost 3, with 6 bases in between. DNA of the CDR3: TGCAGTGCTAGGATCCTCTACGAGCAGTACTTC. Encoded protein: CSARILYEQYF.

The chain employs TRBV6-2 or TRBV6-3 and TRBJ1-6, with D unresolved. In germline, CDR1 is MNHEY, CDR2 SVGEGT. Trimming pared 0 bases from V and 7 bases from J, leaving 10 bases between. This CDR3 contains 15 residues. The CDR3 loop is CASSYSYQMNSPLHF. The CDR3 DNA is TGTGCCAGCAGTTACTCGTACCAGATGAATTCACCCCTCCACTTT.

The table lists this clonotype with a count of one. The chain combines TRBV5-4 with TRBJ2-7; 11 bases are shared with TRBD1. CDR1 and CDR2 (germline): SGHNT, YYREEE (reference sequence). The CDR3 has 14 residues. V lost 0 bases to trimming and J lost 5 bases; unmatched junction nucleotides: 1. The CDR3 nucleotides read TGTGCCAGCAGCTTGGGGACAGGGGGCAACGAGCAGTACTTC. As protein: CASSLGTGGNEQYF.

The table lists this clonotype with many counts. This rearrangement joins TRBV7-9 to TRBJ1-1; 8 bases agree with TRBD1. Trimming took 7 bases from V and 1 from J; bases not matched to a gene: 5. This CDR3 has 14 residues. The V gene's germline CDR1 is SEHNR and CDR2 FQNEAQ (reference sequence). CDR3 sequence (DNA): TGTGCCAGCAAAGGACAGGGTGAGAACACTGAAGCTTTCTTT. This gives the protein CASKGQGENTEAFF. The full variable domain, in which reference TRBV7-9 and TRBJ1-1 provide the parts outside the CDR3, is DTGVSQNPRHKITKRGQNVTFRCDPISEHNRLYWYRQTLGQGPEFLTYFQNEAQLEKSRLLSDRFSAERPKGSFSTLEIQRTEQGDSAMYLCASKGQGENTEAFFGQGTRLTVV.

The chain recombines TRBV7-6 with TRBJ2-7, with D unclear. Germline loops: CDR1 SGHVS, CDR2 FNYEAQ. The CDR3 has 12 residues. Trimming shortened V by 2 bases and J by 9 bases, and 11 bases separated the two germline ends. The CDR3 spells CASSLLPDWQYF. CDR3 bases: TGTGCCAGCAGCTTACTGCCGGATTGGCAGTACTTC.

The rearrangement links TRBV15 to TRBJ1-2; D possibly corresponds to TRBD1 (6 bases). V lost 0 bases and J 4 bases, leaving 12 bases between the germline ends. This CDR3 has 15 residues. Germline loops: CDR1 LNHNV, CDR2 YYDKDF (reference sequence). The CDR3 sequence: CATSREGGAGYGYTF. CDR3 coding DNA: TGTGCCACCAGCAGAGAGGGGGGCGCCGGCTATGGCTACACCTTC. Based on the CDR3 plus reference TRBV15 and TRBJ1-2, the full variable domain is DAMVIQNPRYQVTQFGKPVTLSCSQTLNHNVMYWYQQKSSQAPKLLFHYYDKDFNNEADTPDNFQSRRPNTSFCFLDIRSPGLGDTAMYLCATSREGGAGYGYTFGSGTRLTVV.

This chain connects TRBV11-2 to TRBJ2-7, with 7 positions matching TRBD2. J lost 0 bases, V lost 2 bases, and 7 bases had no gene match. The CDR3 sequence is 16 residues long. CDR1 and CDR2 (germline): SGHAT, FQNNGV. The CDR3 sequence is CASSLSGRGSSYEQYF. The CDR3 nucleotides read TGTGCCAGCAGCTTAAGTGGGCGGGGGAGCTCCTACGAGCAGTACTTC.

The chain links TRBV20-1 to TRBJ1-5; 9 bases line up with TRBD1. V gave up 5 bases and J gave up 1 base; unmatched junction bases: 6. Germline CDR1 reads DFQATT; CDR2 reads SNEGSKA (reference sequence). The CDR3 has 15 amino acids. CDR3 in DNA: TGCAGTGCTCAACGGACAGGGGAAAGCAATCAGCCCCAGCATTTT. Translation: CSAQRTGESNQPQHF.

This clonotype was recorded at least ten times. The CDR3 coding sequence is TGCGCCAGCAGCCAAGATCCCGGGGGTTCAGGGGGCGCAGAGACCCAGTACTTC. Protein sequence: CASSQDPGGSGGAETQYF. The chain recombines TRBV4-1 with TRBJ2-5; 8 positions agree with TRBD1. Germline assignment: CDR1 MGHRA and CDR2 YSYEKL. The CDR3 runs to 18 residues. V shed 0 bases, J shed 4 bases, and the junction held 13 bases outside the gene matches.

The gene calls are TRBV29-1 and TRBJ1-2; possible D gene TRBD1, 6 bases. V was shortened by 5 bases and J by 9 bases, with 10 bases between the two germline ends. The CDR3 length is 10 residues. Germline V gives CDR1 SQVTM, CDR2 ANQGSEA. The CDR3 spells CSVRDKSYTF. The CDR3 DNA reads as TGCAGCGTTAGGGACAAGAGCTACACCTTC.

The CDR3 bases are TGTGCCAGCAGTGACCGGGAGAGAAGCACAGATACGCAGTATTTT. It is translated as CASSDRERSTDTQYF. The J gene is TRBJ2-3, the V gene TRBV2, with D possibly matching TRBD2 (6 bases). In germline, CDR1 is SNHLY, CDR2 FYNNEI. The CDR3 contains 15 residues. V was clipped by 3 bases and J by 0 bases, with 10 bases between them.

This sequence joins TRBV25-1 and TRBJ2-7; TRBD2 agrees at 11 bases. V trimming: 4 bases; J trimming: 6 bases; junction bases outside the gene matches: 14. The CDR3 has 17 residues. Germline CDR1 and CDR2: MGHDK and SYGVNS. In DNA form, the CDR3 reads TGTGCCAGCAGTGCCGGACTAGCGGGTCCACCCCTGGGCGAGCAGTACTTC. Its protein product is CASSAGLAGPPLGEQYF.

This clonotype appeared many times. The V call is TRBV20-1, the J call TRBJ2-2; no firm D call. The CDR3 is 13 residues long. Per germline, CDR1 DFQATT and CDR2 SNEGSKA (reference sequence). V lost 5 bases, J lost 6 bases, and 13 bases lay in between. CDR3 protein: CSAGISEAGELFF. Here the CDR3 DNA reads TGCAGTGCTGGGATTAGTGAGGCCGGGGAGCTGTTTTTT.

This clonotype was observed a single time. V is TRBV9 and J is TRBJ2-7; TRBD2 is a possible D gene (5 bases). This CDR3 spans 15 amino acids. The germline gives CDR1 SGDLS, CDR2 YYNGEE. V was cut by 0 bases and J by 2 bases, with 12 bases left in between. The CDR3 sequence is CASSVGYGDPYEQYF. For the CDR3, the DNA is TGTGCCAGCAGCGTAGGGTACGGGGATCCCTACGAGCAGTACTTC.

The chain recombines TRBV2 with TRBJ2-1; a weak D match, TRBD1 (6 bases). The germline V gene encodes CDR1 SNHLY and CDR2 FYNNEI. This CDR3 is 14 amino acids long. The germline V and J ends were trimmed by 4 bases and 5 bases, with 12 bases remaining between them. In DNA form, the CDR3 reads TGTGCCAGCAGTGCCCCTAACAGGGACAATGAGCAGTTCTTC. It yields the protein CASSAPNRDNEQFF.

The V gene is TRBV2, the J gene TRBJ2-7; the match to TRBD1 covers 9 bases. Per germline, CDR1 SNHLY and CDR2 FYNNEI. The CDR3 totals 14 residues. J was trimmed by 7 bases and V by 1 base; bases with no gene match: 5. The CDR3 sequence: CASSEVTGGREQYF. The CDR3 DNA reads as TGTGCCAGCAGTGAAGTGACAGGGGGTCGGGAGCAGTACTTC.

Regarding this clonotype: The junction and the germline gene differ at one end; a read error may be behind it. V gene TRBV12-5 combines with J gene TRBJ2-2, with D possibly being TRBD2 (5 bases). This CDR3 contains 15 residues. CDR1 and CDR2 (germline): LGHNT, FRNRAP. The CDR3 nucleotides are TGTGCTAGTGGTTTGGGGCACGGGAACACCGGGGAGCTGTATTTT. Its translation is CASGLGHGNTGELYF.

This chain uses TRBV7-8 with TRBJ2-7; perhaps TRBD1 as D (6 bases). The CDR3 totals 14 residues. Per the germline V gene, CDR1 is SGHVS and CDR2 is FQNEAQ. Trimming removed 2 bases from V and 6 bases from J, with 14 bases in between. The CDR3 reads CASSLNAGESEQYF. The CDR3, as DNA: TGTGCCAGCAGCTTAAATGCAGGGGAGAGCGAGCAGTACTTC.

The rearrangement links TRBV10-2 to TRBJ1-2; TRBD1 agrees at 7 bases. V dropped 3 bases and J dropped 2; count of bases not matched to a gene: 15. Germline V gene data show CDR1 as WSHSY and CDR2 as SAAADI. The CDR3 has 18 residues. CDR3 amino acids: CASSDSPIYRGQNYGYTF. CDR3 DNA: TGCGCCAGCAGTGATTCCCCTATTTATCGGGGACAGAACTATGGCTACACCTTC.

The CDR3 region is CATSRGSTPNTEAFF. CDR3 bases: TGTGCCACCAGCAGAGGCTCCACCCCGAACACTGAAGCTTTCTTT. V is TRBV15 and J is TRBJ1-1; no reliable D call. The CDR3 contains 15 residues. V was clipped by 1 base and J by 1 base, with 10 bases between them. The germline V gene has CDR1 LNHNV and CDR2 YYDKDF (reference sequence).

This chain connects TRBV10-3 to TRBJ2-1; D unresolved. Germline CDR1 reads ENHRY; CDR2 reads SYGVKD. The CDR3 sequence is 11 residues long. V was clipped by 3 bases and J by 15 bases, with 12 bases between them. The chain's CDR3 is CAISELGIWFF. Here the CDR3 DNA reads TGTGCCATCAGTGAACTGGGGATATGGTTCTTC.

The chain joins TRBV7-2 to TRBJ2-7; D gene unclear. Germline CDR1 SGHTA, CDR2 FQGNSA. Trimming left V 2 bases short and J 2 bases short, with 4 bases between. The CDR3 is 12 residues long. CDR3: CASSLPTYEQYF. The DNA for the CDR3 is TGTGCCAGCAGCTTACCGACCTACGAGCAGTACTTC.

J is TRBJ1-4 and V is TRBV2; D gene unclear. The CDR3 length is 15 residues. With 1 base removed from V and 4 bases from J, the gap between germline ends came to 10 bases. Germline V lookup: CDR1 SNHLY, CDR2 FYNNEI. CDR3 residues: CASSEVAGINEKLFF. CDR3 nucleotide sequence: TGTGCCAGCAGTGAAGTTGCAGGAATTAATGAAAAACTGTTTTTT. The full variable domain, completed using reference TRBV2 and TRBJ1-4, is EPEVTQTPSHQVTQMGQEVILRCVPISNHLYFYWYRQILGQKVEFLVSFYNNEISEKSEIFDDQFSVERPDGSNFTLKIRSTKLEDSAMYFCASSEVAGINEKLFFGSGTQLSVL.